Each of the 5 T cell receptor beta chains below was sequenced from the same sample in a study of T-cell memory formation after mild COVID-19. TCRdb re-called the 5' RACE reads with MiXCR, one entry per CDR3 protein. The sample holds hundreds of thousands of distinct CDR3 sequences, about a fifth seen once. The sequencing sample was made of PBMCs or a T cell subset sorted from them (not recorded which). These receptors came from an adult woman who had mild COVID-19 (a few samples of this study predate the infection). Cell type and time point are not known.

This clonotype came up a few times. The rearrangement uses TRBV7-9 and TRBJ1-1, with 9 positions matching TRBD1. V was clipped by 6 bases and J by 5 bases; unmatched bases: 16. This CDR3 is built from 17 residues. In germline, CDR1 is SEHNR, CDR2 FQNEAQ (reference sequence). DNA for the CDR3: TGTGCCAGCAGGTCAAGGGACAGGGACTGGAGGGGGACTGAAGCTTTCTTT. Translating it yields CASRSRDRDWRGTEAFF.

This rearrangement joins TRBV7-2 to TRBJ2-7; TRBD2 might be the D (6 bases). CDR3 length equals 12 residues. Germline V gene sequence: CDR1 SGHTA, CDR2 FQGNSA. Trimming shortened V by 8 bases and J by 4 bases, and 12 bases separated the two germline ends. The CDR3 DNA sequence: TGTGCCAGCGGGGGGAACGGATACGAGCAGTACTTC. Amino acid sequence: CASGGNGYEQYF.

The CDR3 protein is CASSLRTDRGLDTQYF. The CDR3 region has the DNA TGTGCCAGCAGCCTCAGGACGGACAGGGGTTTGGATACGCAGTATTTT. V gene TRBV9 combines with J gene TRBJ2-3; 9 nucleotides align to TRBD1. The CDR3 consists of 16 residues. In germline, CDR1 is SGDLS, CDR2 YYNGEE. After removal of 4 bases from V and 6 bases from J, the junction contained 12 bases not matched to a gene.

This sequence joins TRBV12-3 or TRBV12-4 and TRBJ2-7; 9 bases line up with TRBD1. The length of the CDR3 is 15 residues. V gave up 6 bases and J gave up 5 bases; unmatched junction bases: 11. The CDR3 is CASRKTGGFSHEQYF. CDR3 in DNA: TGTGCCAGCAGAAAAACAGGGGGCTTTAGCCACGAGCAGTACTTC.

This sequence joins TRBV20-1 and TRBJ2-5; D is unresolved. Trimming stripped 2 bases from V and 7 bases from J, with 17 bases between. The length of the CDR3 is 14 residues. From germline, CDR1 is DFQATT and CDR2 SNEGSKA (reference sequence). For the CDR3, the DNA is TGCAGTGCTAGACGGCGTTCTCGGGCGGTGACCCAGTACTTC. Amino acids: CSARRRSRAVTQYF.